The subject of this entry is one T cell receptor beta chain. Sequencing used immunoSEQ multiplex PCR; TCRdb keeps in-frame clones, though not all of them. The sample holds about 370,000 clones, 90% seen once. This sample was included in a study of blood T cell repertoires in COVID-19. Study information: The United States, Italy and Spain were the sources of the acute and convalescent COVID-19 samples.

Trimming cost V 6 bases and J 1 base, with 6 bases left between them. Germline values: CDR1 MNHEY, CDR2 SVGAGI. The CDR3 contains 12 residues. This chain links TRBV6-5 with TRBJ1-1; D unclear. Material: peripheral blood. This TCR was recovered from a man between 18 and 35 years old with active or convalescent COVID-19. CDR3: CASRAPNTEAFF. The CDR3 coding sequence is TGTGCCAGCAGAGCGCCGAACACTGAAGCTTTCTTT.